Presented here are 2 T cell receptor beta chains from one specimen sequenced in a study of T cell repertoires in cytomegalovirus infection. TCRdb reanalysed the reads using MiXCR and keeps one entry per CDR3 protein. The sample includes about 180,000 distinct CDR3 sequences, 17% of them seen just once. Sequences were obtained from CD8+ T cells from PBMCs. The receptors shown here come from a human donor in good health (CMV status not recorded). Some clones in this sample may be carry-over from other donors' samples.

Only a few counts were recorded for this clonotype. The gene calls are TRBV25-1 and TRBJ2-1, with no clear D. Trimming removed 1 base at V and 8 bases at J, with 9 bases between. Germline V gene sequence: CDR1 MGHDK, CDR2 SYGVNS. The CDR3 length is 13 residues. CDR3 amino acids: CASSELKGDEQFF. The CDR3 region has the DNA TGTGCCAGCAGTGAATTAAAAGGCGATGAGCAGTTCTTC.

This sequence joins TRBV12-3 or TRBV12-4 and TRBJ2-7; D is possibly TRBD1 (5 bases). Trimming left V 6 bases short and J 4 bases short, with 16 bases between. The CDR3 has 14 residues. The CDR3 DNA reads as TGTGCCAGCAGCCCCTCAGGGTTGGGTTACGAGCAGTACTTC. This translates into CASSPSGLGYEQYF.